The 5 T cell receptor beta chains presented below share a single source sample, sequenced in a study of T cell responses to AZD1222 COVID-19 vaccine. Measured with immunoSEQ multiplex PCR; TCRdb has only the in-frame clones, and not every one. This repertoire shows tens of thousands of clones, about nine tenths found once; its top ten account for around 5.8%. The material sequenced was peripheral blood, taken 28 days after the second AZD1222 dose. These receptors all stem from an adult who received the AZD1222 COVID-19 vaccine.

This sequence joins TRBV2 and TRBJ1-1; maybe TRBD1 (5 bases). The CDR3 extends over 14 amino acids. V was shortened by 6 bases and J by 3 bases, with 14 bases between the two germline ends. The germline CDR1 and CDR2 sequences are SNHLY and FYNNEI. The CDR3 region is CASRKRQGDTEAFF. CDR3 bases: TGTGCCAGCAGGAAGCGGCAGGGAGACACTGAAGCTTTCTTT.

The chain uses TRBV6-1 and TRBJ1-2; unclear D gene. Germline CDR1 MNHNS, CDR2 SASEGT. This CDR3 has 12 amino acids. V lost 2 bases, J lost 8 bases, and 9 bases lay in between. The CDR3 spells CASSERVGGYTF. For the CDR3, the DNA is TGTGCCAGCAGTGAACGGGTGGGAGGCTACACCTTC.

V and J are TRBV4-3 and TRBJ1-4; 8 positions agree with TRBD1. V shed 0 bases and J 7 bases; nucleotides not matched to a gene: 10. Per the germline V gene, CDR1 is LGHNA and CDR2 is YSLEER. The CDR3 is made up of 17 amino acids. The CDR3 DNA reads as TGCGCCAGCAGCCAAGATCGGTCGGCAGGGGGCCGTGAAAAACTGTTTTTT. Its protein product is CASSQDRSAGGREKLFF.

The chain joins TRBV5-6 to TRBJ1-4; D is ambiguous. CDR1 is SGHDT and CDR2 is YYEEEE in the germline V gene. Deletions cut 2 bases from V and 5 bases from J, with 16 bases between. This CDR3 spans 16 amino acids. CDR3 sequence reads: CASSLDGLAPNEKLFF. The DNA of the CDR3 is TGTGCCAGCAGCTTAGACGGGTTAGCCCCAAATGAAAAACTGTTTTTT.

The chain has TRBV19 and TRBJ1-1; D is unclear. The CDR3 contains 15 residues. Germline V gene sequence: CDR1 LNHDA, CDR2 SQIVND (reference sequence). V shed 0 bases and J shed 4 bases, with 12 bases lying between them. CDR3 in amino acids: CASSIDPDLVTEAFF. The CDR3 DNA is TGTGCCAGTAGTATAGATCCGGACCTAGTCACTGAAGCTTTCTTT.